These 24 T cell receptor beta chains were sequenced from one sample in a study of blood T cell repertoires in COVID-19 (dated by TCRdb to about 2020). The method was the immunoSEQ multiplex PCR assay. TCRdb obtained this table from immuneACCESS and retained in-frame rearrangements with V and J assigned. These tables miss some clones; where compared with another copy, unresolved V genes account for less than half of the shortfall, and the remainder is unexplained. The sample table holds a few hundred thousand clones, of which roughly nine tenths were seen once. Of the sample, roughly 1% is held by the ten largest clones. The sample consisted of PBMCs or T cells enriched from blood (not recorded which). These receptors all stem from a woman in her 30s who had recovered from COVID-19.

The chain has TRBV11-2 and TRBJ1-3, with 7 bases aligning to TRBD1. From germline, CDR1 is SGHAT and CDR2 FQNNGV. The CDR3 spans 15 residues. Trimming cost V 4 bases and J 2 bases; bases outside gene matches: 5. The CDR3 protein is CASSSGGSPGNTIYF. The CDR3 region has the DNA TGTGCCAGCAGCTCAGGGGGTAGTCCTGGAAACACCATATATTTT.

The rearrangement links TRBV18 to TRBJ2-7; TRBD2 aligns across 7 bases. V lost 2 bases and J lost 6; bases outside the gene matches: 4. This CDR3 is 13 amino acids long. Looked up from germline, CDR1 is KGHSH and CDR2 is LQKENI. The CDR3 DNA follows: TGTGCCAGCTCACCAGTCAGGGAGGGCGAGCAGTACTTC. Translation gives CASSPVREGEQYF.

The chain carries TRBV5-1 and TRBJ2-5, with D uncertain. V shed 3 bases and J shed 4 bases, with 10 bases lying between them. Germline lookup yields CDR1 SGHRS and CDR2 YFSETQ. CDR3 length equals 13 residues. The CDR3 sequence is CASSSDIRETQYF. DNA of the CDR3: TGCGCCAGCAGCTCCGACATAAGAGAGACCCAGTACTTC.

This clone was recorded once. The rearrangement uses TRBV9 and TRBJ2-7, with a possible D match to TRBD2 (6 bases). The CDR3 is 14 amino acids. Trimming stripped 4 bases from V and 5 bases from J, with 16 bases between. Germline-derived CDR1 and CDR2 are SGDLS and YYNGEE. The CDR3 here is CASSPPRRGHEQYF. CDR3 in DNA: TGTGCCAGCAGCCCCCCAAGGCGGGGCCACGAGCAGTACTTC.

The chain links TRBV18 to TRBJ2-1, with 12 bases aligning to TRBD2. The CDR3 contains 15 residues. Germline assignment: CDR1 KGHSH and CDR2 LQKENI. V trimming: 6 bases; J trimming: 6 bases; junction bases outside the gene matches: 6. This chain's CDR3 is CASSPTSGGPNEQFF. The CDR3 nucleotides are TGTGCCAGCTCCCCGACTAGCGGGGGTCCCAATGAGCAGTTCTTC.

The chain has TRBV4-3 and TRBJ2-7, with 8 bases lining up with TRBD1. V lost 4 bases, J lost 0 bases, and 5 bases stayed unmatched. The germline V gene encodes CDR1 LGHNA and CDR2 YSLEER. CDR3 length: 15 residues. The CDR3: CASSLHRGDSYEQYF. The DNA for the CDR3 is TGCGCCAGCAGCCTCCACAGGGGGGACTCCTACGAGCAGTACTTC.

The gene calls are TRBV7-2 and TRBJ1-6; TRBD1 agrees at 9 bases. Germline trimming cut 4 bases from V and 8 bases from J; bases unmatched to any gene: 9. The CDR3 spans 16 residues. Germline loops: CDR1 SGHTA, CDR2 FQGNSA. The CDR3 nucleotides read TGTGCCAGCAGCTCCGCCCCGGGACAGGGTTATTCACCCCTCCACTTT. This encodes CASSSAPGQGYSPLHF.

The genes are TRBV19 and TRBJ1-5; D is perhaps TRBD1 (5 bases). V gave up 4 bases and J gave up 7 bases, with 11 bases separating them. The germline V gene encodes CDR1 LNHDA and CDR2 SQIVND (reference sequence). CDR3 length: 13 residues. In DNA, the CDR3 is TGTGCCAGTAGTAAAGCAGGGTCGCAGCCCCAGCATTTT. Translated, it gives CASSKAGSQPQHF.

The CDR3 sequence: CASSDRGTGELFF. CDR3 nucleotides: TGTGCCAGCAGCGACAGGGGCACCGGGGAGCTGTTTTTT. The chain has TRBV7-2 and TRBJ2-2, with 8 bases fitting TRBD1. CDR3 length: 13 residues. Germline CDR1 is SGHTA and CDR2 is FQGNSA. Trimming took 5 bases from V and 4 from J; bases not matched to a gene: 0.

The chain combines TRBV9 with TRBJ1-5; no definite D call. Germline CDR1 reads SGDLS; CDR2 reads YYNGEE. The CDR3 covers 13 residues. V lost 3 bases and J lost 0, with 4 bases in between. The CDR3 loop is CASSDNSNQPQHF. The CDR3 DNA is TGTGCCAGCAGCGACAATAGCAATCAGCCCCAGCATTTT.

The chain links TRBV4-1 to TRBJ1-4; 10 bases match TRBD1. Germline CDR1 and CDR2: MGHRA and YSYEKL. The CDR3 spans 15 residues. The V and J ends lost 0 bases and 5 bases, in that order; junction bases with no gene match: 0. CDR3 protein: CASSQEDRGNEKLFF. The DNA for the CDR3 is TGCGCCAGCAGCCAAGAGGACAGGGGGAATGAAAAACTGTTTTTT.

The rearrangement uses TRBV2 and TRBJ2-6; tentative D call: TRBD2 (6 bases). The CDR3 extends over 15 amino acids. Per germline, CDR1 SNHLY and CDR2 FYNNEI. The V gene lost 4 bases and the J gene lost 1 base, with 8 bases spanning the gap. CDR3 sequence reads: CASSVAGSGANVLTF. The CDR3 DNA reads TGTGCCAGCAGTGTGGCGGGGTCTGGGGCCAACGTCCTGACTTTC.

The chain recombines TRBV30 with TRBJ1-5, with a weak D call TRBD1 (5 bases). The CDR3 is made up of 15 amino acids. The germline gives CDR1 GTSNPN, CDR2 SVGIG (reference sequence). V dropped 3 bases and J dropped 1 base, with 13 bases sitting between them. The CDR3: CAWSRGGSSNQPQHF. The CDR3 DNA follows: TGTGCCTGGAGCCGCGGGGGGAGCAGCAATCAGCCCCAGCATTTT.

The rearrangement joins TRBV5-1 to TRBJ1-1; no reliable D call. Germline V gene data show CDR1 as SGHRS and CDR2 as YFSETQ. Trimming cost V 4 bases and J 6 bases, with 19 bases left between them. There are 15 residues in the CDR3. This chain's CDR3 is CASSPVSPGEPEAFF. The CDR3, as DNA: TGCGCCAGCAGCCCGGTAAGCCCGGGAGAACCTGAAGCTTTCTTT.

This rearrangement joins TRBV2 to TRBJ2-1; 8 nucleotides agree with TRBD1. The CDR3 totals 15 residues. V was clipped by 3 bases and J by 12 bases; unmatched bases: 13. The germline CDR1 and CDR2 sequences are SNHLY and FYNNEI. CDR3: CASSEMQGAIVGQFF. The CDR3 DNA is TGTGCCAGCAGTGAGATGCAGGGGGCAATCGTGGGGCAGTTCTTC.

This chain uses TRBV12-3 or TRBV12-4 with TRBJ1-2, with 7 nucleotides matching TRBD1. The CDR3 spans 13 residues. Unmatched junction bases numbered 8, after V lost 7 bases and J lost 6 bases. CDR3 loop: CASTLSDRNGYTF. Written as DNA, the CDR3 is TGTGCCAGCACCCTCTCGGACAGGAATGGCTACACCTTC.

The V gene is TRBV27, the J gene TRBJ1-1; 9 bases line up with TRBD1. J gave up 4 bases and V 4 bases, and 4 bases lay outside the gene matches. The CDR3 loop spans 14 amino acids. Germline V CDR1 and CDR2: MNHEY, SMNVEV (reference sequence). The CDR3 spells CASSSRQGGTEAFF. The CDR3 DNA follows: TGTGCCAGCAGTTCACGACAGGGGGGCACTGAAGCTTTCTTT.

This sequence joins TRBV4-1 and TRBJ2-3, with D perhaps matching TRBD2 (5 bases). The CDR3 has 17 amino acids. Per the germline V gene, CDR1 is MGHRA and CDR2 is YSYEKL. Trimming removed 4 bases from V and 0 bases from J, with 17 bases in between. The CDR3 loop is CASSLTGISFSTDTQYF. CDR3 bases: TGCGCCAGCAGCCTTACCGGGATATCCTTTAGCACAGATACGCAGTATTTT.

V usage is TRBV4-1 and J usage is TRBJ2-3; D perhaps matches TRBD2 (7 bases). In germline, CDR1 is MGHRA, CDR2 YSYEKL. V lost 0 bases, J lost 4 bases, and 26 bases lay in between. The CDR3 totals 20 residues. In nucleotides, the CDR3 is TGCGCCAGCAGCCAAGAGTCGGGGGGCGGAGGGGGACCGCCCCCAGATACGCAGTATTTT. Amino acid sequence: CASSQESGGGGGPPPDTQYF.

The genes are TRBV3-1 (or the pseudogene TRBV3-2) and TRBJ2-1; 9 bases match TRBD2. Germline CDR1 LGHDT, CDR2 YNNKEL (reference sequence). J lost 7 bases, V lost 4 bases, and 11 bases had no gene match. CDR3 length: 16 residues. This CDR3 reads CASSPRWVAGDNEQFF. The DNA for the CDR3 is TGTGCCAGCAGCCCCCGGTGGGTAGCGGGGGATAATGAGCAGTTCTTC.

The rearrangement links TRBV29-1 to TRBJ2-3, with TRBD2 as a possible D gene (6 bases). Germline loops: CDR1 SQVTM, CDR2 ANQGSEA. V was pared by 3 bases and J by 6 bases, with 10 bases between. This CDR3 spans 12 amino acids. The CDR3, as DNA: TGCAGCGTTGACGGGGGAATGGATACGCAGTATTTT. This encodes CSVDGGMDTQYF.

CDR3 region: CASSPPLQGARETQYF. CDR3 DNA: TGTGCCAGCTCACCACCACTACAGGGGGCTCGAGAGACCCAGTACTTC. The chain combines TRBV18 with TRBJ2-5; 9 nucleotides line up with TRBD1. Trimming took 0 bases from V and 4 from J; bases not matched to a gene: 6. Germline CDR1 KGHSH, CDR2 LQKENI. This CDR3 has 16 residues.

This chain links TRBV2 with TRBJ2-1, with 8 nucleotides matching TRBD1. V lost 4 bases and J lost 7; bases outside the gene matches: 6. Per the germline V gene, CDR1 is SNHLY and CDR2 is FYNNEI. There are 14 residues in the CDR3. CDR3 residues: CASSARTGRNEQFF. CDR3 nucleotide sequence: TGTGCCAGCAGTGCCAGGACAGGGAGGAATGAGCAGTTCTTC.

The CDR3 region has the DNA TGTGCCACCAGCCCCGACAGGGGGTTTTATGGCTACACCTTC. This translates into CATSPDRGFYGYTF. This chain joins TRBV15 and TRBJ1-2; 9 bases align to TRBD1. The CDR3 has 14 amino acids. The V and J ends lost 5 bases and 5 bases, in that order; junction bases with no gene match: 6. The germline V gene encodes CDR1 LNHNV and CDR2 YYDKDF (reference sequence).